This TCR beta chain was sequenced during a study of T cell responses to AZD1222 COVID-19 vaccine. General observations from the study: Baseline seropositivity occurred in only a handful of AZD1222 recipients. In the spike-specific TCR repertoire, nearly half reportedly target unmutated variant regions. When two AZD1222 doses had been given, Spike-specific TCR breadth and depth rose.

The germline gives CDR1 MGHRA, CDR2 YSYEKL. The V gene lost 5 bases and the J gene lost 2 bases, with 9 bases spanning the gap. This CDR3 comprises 13 residues. Remarks on this clone: Its target is unknown.

Sequencing used immunoSEQ multiplex PCR; TCRdb keeps in-frame clones, though not all of them. The data hold around 200,000 clones, with roughly 88% observed a single time. This clonotype was sampled from an adult in good health. V gene TRBV4-1 combines with J gene TRBJ1-1, with no clear D. This sample comprised peripheral blood, obtained on day 0 of AZD1222 vaccination. This CDR3 is CASSYSANTEAFF. In DNA, the CDR3 is TGCGCCAGCAGCTACTCGGCAAACACTGAAGCTTTCTTT.